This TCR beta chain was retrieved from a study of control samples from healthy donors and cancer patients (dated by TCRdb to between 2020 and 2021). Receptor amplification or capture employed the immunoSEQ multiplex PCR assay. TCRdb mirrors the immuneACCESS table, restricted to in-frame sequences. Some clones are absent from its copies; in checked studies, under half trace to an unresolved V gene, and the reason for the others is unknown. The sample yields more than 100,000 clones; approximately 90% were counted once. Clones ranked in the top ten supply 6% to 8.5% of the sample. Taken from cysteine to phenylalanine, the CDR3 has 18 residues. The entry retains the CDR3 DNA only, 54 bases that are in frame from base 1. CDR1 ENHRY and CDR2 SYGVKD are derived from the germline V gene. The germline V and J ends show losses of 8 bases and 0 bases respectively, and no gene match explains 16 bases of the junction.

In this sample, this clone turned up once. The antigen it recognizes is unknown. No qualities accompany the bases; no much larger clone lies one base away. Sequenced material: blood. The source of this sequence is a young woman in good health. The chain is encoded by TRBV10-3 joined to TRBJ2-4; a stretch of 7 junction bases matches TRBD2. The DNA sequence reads TGTGCCATCGCGAACCCCGCGTCTAGCGGCCTAGCCAAAAACATTCAGTACTTC. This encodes CAIANPASSGLAKNIQYF.